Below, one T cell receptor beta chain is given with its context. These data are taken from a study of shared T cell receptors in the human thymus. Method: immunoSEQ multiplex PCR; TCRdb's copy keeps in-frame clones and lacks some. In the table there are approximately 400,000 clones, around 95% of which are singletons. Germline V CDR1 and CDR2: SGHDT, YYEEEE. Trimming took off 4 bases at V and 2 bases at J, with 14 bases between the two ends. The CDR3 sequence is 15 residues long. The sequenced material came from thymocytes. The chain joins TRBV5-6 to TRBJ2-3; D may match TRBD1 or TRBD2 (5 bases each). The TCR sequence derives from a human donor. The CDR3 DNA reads TGTGCCAGCAGCCACCGGGACGGAAACACAGATACGCAGTATTTT. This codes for CASSHRDGNTDTQYF.